Sequencing of this TCR beta chain was carried out in a study of blood T cell repertoires in COVID-19. Per the study methods: Quantification of nucleated cells was approximated via reference gene primer amplification. Only in-frame clones appear in the TCRdb table, and some are missing; sequencing was by immunoSEQ multiplex PCR. V and J calls plus clone size are reproduced from that table; the DNA served to infer D and trimming. This table holds 250,000 or so clones, about 85% found once. The CDR3 sequence is 15 residues long. CDR1 is LNHDA, CDR2 SQIVND, per germline (reference sequence). V gave up 5 bases and J gave up 1 base, with 9 bases separating them.

The source is a woman aged 45-59 years who had been exposed to COVID-19. Sequencing input: PBMCs or T cells enriched from blood (not recorded which). The chain links TRBV19 to TRBJ2-6; no definite D call. CDR3 residues: CASSARSSGANVLTF. The CDR3 nucleotides read TGTGCCAGTAGTGCCCGGAGTTCTGGGGCCAACGTCCTGACTTTC.